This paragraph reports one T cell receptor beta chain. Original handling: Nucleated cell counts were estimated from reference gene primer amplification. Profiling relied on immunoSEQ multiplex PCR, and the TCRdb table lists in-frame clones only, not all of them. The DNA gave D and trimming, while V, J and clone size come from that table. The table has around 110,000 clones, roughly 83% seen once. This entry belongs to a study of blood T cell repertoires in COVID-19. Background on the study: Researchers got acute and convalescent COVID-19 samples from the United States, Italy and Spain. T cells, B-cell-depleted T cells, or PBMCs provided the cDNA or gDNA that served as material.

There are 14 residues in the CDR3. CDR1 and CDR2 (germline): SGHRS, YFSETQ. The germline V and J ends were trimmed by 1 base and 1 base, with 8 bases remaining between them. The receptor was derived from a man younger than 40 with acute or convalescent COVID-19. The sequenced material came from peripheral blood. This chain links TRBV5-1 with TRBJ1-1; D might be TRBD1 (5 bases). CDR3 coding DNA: TGCGCCAGCAGCTTGCAGGGCGGGAACACTGAAGCTTTCTTT. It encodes CASSLQGGNTEAFF.